The clone carrying this T cell receptor beta chain was observed once. The antigen is not known. The data were taken from a study of post-analysis software for immune sequencing data. Findings and limits, study-wide: About 5 TRBV segments were more frequent in patients than controls; TRBV5-6, TRBV5-1 and TRBV20-1 belonged to this group.

Unique molecular identifiers were present in the TCR beta cDNA libraries. TCRdb called the PCR reads again in MiXCR, with one record for every CDR3 protein. Among roughly 800,000 distinct CDR3 sequences listed, approximately 44% were seen once. V was cut by 2 bases and J by 4 bases, with 17 bases left in between. In germline, CDR1 is MNHNS, CDR2 SASEGT. There are 16 residues in the CDR3. Sequenced material: blood. The TCR was taken from a girl aged 5 to 17 with multiple sclerosis. This chain links TRBV6-1 with TRBJ1-2, with D unclear. CDR3 DNA: TGTGCCAGCAGTGAAAAGGCGAGCGGGCAGCTCTATGGCTACACCTTC. This codes for CASSEKASGQLYGYTF.